The source of this TCR beta chain is a study of OX40 agonist ivuxolimab in advanced cancers. Study-wide findings and caveats: In a subset of nonresponders, normalized T-cell clonal expansion was also low.

The repertoire was sequenced with immunoSEQ multiplex PCR; TCRdb's copy has only in-frame clones and lacks some. Found here are 70,000 to 100,000 clones, less than 90% of them singletons; the top ten hold roughly 1.1%. J was trimmed by 0 bases and V by 6 bases; bases with no gene match: 4. Germline V gene data show CDR1 as MGHDK and CDR2 as SYGVNS. This CDR3 has 14 residues. On this clone: Its antigen is unknown.

The sample was CD4+ or CD8+ T cells sorted from blood, taken in a trial of the OX40 agonist ivuxolimab. This chain joins TRBV25-1 and TRBJ2-7, with 8 bases matching TRBD1. The TCR originated in an adult with an advanced solid tumor such as melanoma, head and neck, liver or kidney cancer. CDR3 DNA: TGTGCCAGCAGGGGGACAGGCAACTCCTACGAGCAGTACTTC. Amino acids: CASRGTGNSYEQYF.